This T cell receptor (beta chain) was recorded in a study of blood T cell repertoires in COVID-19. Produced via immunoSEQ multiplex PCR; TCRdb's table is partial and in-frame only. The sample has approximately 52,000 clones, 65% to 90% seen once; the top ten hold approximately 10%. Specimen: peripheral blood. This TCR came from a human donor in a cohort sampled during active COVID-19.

CDR3 sequence reads: CASSPGTGTQPQHF. DNA of the CDR3: TGTGCCAGCAGTCCCGGGACAGGGACTCAGCCCCAGCATTTT. The chain has TRBV28 and TRBJ1-5, with TRBD1 identical over 9 bases. The CDR3 totals 14 residues. With V trimmed by 5 bases and J by 6 bases, 5 bases remained unmatched. Germline CDR1 MDHEN, CDR2 SYDVKM.